This T cell receptor (beta chain) was captured in a study of regulatory T cells in long-lasting Graves disease (dated by TCRdb to about 2021). Background on the whole study: Antithyroid drugs had been taken for less than 3 months by newly diagnosed Graves' disease patients. Patients with persistent Graves' disease were compared with patients with newly diagnosed Graves' disease using TCR sequencing and RNA sequencing of peripheral blood. The study was registered as a clinical trial and conducted in China. TCR sequencing covered some 13 persistent and approximately 20 newly diagnosed Graves' disease patients, approximately 33 samples in total.

Libraries were made using multiplex PCR. This sample was sequenced with an Illumina HiSeq 4000. iRepertoire HTBI primers and Arm-PCR amplification of CDR3 regions were used to construct TCR beta libraries. Before sequencing, the PCR products underwent gel purification. The paper's data handling went like this. Gene usage analysis of CDR3 amino acid clonotypes relied on the roughly 60 TRBV and 13 to 15 TRBJ segments identified across samples. COPE and FqMerger were used to merge the filtered high-quality paired reads into contigs. BLAST was used to align contigs to IMGT TRBV, TRBD and TRBJ reference genes, with CDR3 defined following IMGT. Any clonotype with a frequency above 0.1% was counted as a highly expanded clone. Repertoire diversity was measured by Shannon entropy, and V-J evenness by the Gini coefficient. Clonotypes shared by more than one individual were considered public. Clones were called with MiXCR by TCRdb after fastp trimmed the public reads at Q25, and only in-frame beta chains were retained. Rows with one shared CDR3 protein collapse into an entry with the most common genes and DNA. The V and J calls follow TCRdb's processing rather than the paper's. The sample table holds about 220,000 distinct CDR3 sequences, of which about 19% were seen once. About 12% of the sample goes to the ten largest clones.

From the germline V gene (reference sequence), CDR1 is SGHKS and CDR2 is YYEKEE. The CDR3, from cysteine to phenylalanine, totals 16 residues. Kept here is only the CDR3 DNA, which spans 48 bases and is read in frame from base 1. The investigation overall reported the following: Compared with newly diagnosed patients, persistent Graves' disease patients had lower TCR Shannon entropy and fewer highly expanded clones, which suggests clonal expansion. Sequencing and analysis were limited to the TCR beta chain. Preferential use of TRBV28, TRBJ1-2 and TRBJ2-5 was observed in persistent disease, whereas TRBV20-1 and TRBJ2-1 were favored in newly diagnosed disease. Peripheral blood alone was examined, since thyroid tissue, which constituted the primary lesion, could not be accessed. As a limitation, the authors acknowledged that the small sample size may reduce accuracy. A larger number of public clonotypes was shared among persistent patients (approximately 3,000) than among newly diagnosed patients (roughly 970).

Concerning this clonotype: Its target antigen remains unknown. One junction end disagrees with the germline gene, perhaps due to a read error.

The label giving this sample's time point can be read as: newly diagnosed GD, antithyroid drugs for less than 3 months. For both TCR sequencing and RNA sequencing, RNA was extracted from PBMCs in TRIzol. Graves' disease was diagnosed according to American Thyroid Association guidelines. Recruitment of patients was carried out at an endocrinology department in Xi'an, China. Each patient gave roughly 8.4 milliliters of peripheral blood, collected in an EDTA anticoagulant tube. Ficoll Paque Plus density gradient separation was used to isolate PBMCs, and no further T cell sorting was done. An Agilent 2100 Bioanalyzer and agarose gel were used to assess RNA quality, and a NanoDrop 2000 was used to measure RNA concentration. The same data also contributed to another study, on T cells in Graves' hyperthyroidism and ophthalmopathy. The second study, in turn, reports: Stable Graves' hyperthyroidism was defined as no progression to ophthalmopathy during 18 months of follow-up. The hyperthyroidism patients were between 18 and 65 years old and newly diagnosed, with a disease duration of less than 2 months. Patients with uncontrolled infections, other autoimmune diseases, pregnancy or lactation were excluded. Diagnoses were based on clinical symptoms, serum thyroxine and TRAb, thyroid ultrasound and orbital computed tomography. A first-round RT-PCR of the TCR CDR3 used the HTBI primer set with the Qiagen OneStep RT-PCR kit. Most expanded thyroid clonotypes (frequency above 0.001) were also found in blood, which suggests that blood repertoires may mirror thyroid immune responses. A model built on a 13 V-J signature distinguished ophthalmopathy from stable hyperthyroidism, reaching 85% to 90% sensitivity and 81.08% specificity in cross-validation and 80%/75% in testing. In validation, the model predicted progression to ophthalmopathy with roughly 70% sensitivity and approximately 78% specificity, a median of about 6 months before onset. A discovery cohort of about a hundred patients, approximately 45 with Graves' ophthalmopathy and 57 with stable Graves' hyperthyroidism, was used to find distinguishing TCR V-J signatures. Prospective prediction of ophthalmopathy was tested in an independent validation cohort of 18 to 20 hyperthyroidism patients and 15 to 17 patients who later progressed to ophthalmopathy. The 75 to 100 discovery patients were randomly split 7:3 into training and test sets. In addition, the study compared T-cell repertoires in thyroid tissue and in blood from roughly six Graves' hyperthyroidism patients. After blood sampling, hyperthyroidism patients were treated with methimazole at a starting dose of 30 mg daily, and ophthalmopathy patients were treated with high-dose intravenous methylprednisolone. Libraries were constructed in a second round of multiplex PCR, after which size selection and purification were performed. Paired-end sequencing of the libraries was performed with 100 bp reads on an Illumina HiSeq2000. SOAPnuke was used to process the raw data, throwing out any read that contained adapters or uncalled bases, had a mean Phred below 15, or lacked an exact constant-primer or identifier match. High-quality paired reads were merged with COPE v1.2.5, and unique nucleotide sequences were defined as clonotypes. Clonotypes were aligned to IMGT TRBV, TRBD and TRBJ reference segments using MiTCR v1.1. Only V-J combinations with frequency above 0.0001, covering roughly 99% of repertoires, were analysed. A TCS score was defined as the ratio between F50 (clonal expansion) and ExV (chaos), using BLOSUM62-based TCRdist between CDR3 peptides within each V-J. Welch's t-statistics and random forest reduced roughly 540 V-J features to some 14, which were used in a naive Bayes classifier (R e1071). No statistical method was used to set the sample size in advance, and investigators knew the group allocation. According to the paper, TCR Vbeta CDR3 sequencing was carried out on 135 peripheral blood samples, which came from 40 to 45 ophthalmopathy, around 75 hyperthyroidism and some 17 progressor patients.

The clonotype was recovered from a woman aged 25 to 39 with Graves disease. Donor details come from another sample of the same person, matched by shared clones. Sequences were derived from peripheral blood mononuclear cells (PBMCs), sampled at new diagnosis, from a patient treated with antithyroid drugs. The rearrangement joined TRBV5-5 to TRBJ1-1; TRBD1 is perhaps the D gene, given 6 matching bases. The CDR3 has the sequence CASGLGWDKTNTEAFF. Read as DNA, the sequence is TGTGCCAGCGGCTTGGGTTGGGACAAAACGAACACTGAAGCTTTCTTT.